These T cell receptor beta chains were read from a single sample in a study of OX40 agonist ivuxolimab in advanced cancers. Produced via immunoSEQ multiplex PCR; TCRdb's table is partial and in-frame only. The sample records 70,000 to 85,000 clones, 80% to 90% being singletons. Specimen: CD4+ or CD8+ T cells sorted from blood, collected in a trial of the OX40 agonist ivuxolimab. Every receptor here comes from an adult with an advanced solid tumor such as melanoma, head and neck, liver or kidney cancer. The CDR3 runs from the conserved cysteine through the conserved F or W. The D gene is left open where the match is weak. Clone size is not always given. Where it is, it says once, few, many or a class for expanded clones.

>TRBJ2-5|16|NA|TRBD2|TRBV18
TGTGCCAGCTCACCTTCCGCTAGCGGGGGGAAAGAGACCCAGTACTTC
CASSPSASGGKETQYF
>TRBJ2-7|15|NA|TRBD2|TRBV5-4
TGTGCCAGCAGCACCCTAGCGGGAGGGCCCTACGAGCAGTACTTC
CASSTLAGGPYEQYF
>TRBJ2-2|17|NA|TRBD2|TRBV7-2
TGTGCCAGCGACCGGATAGGACTAGCGGGAGGTACCGGGGAGCTGTTTTTT
CASDRIGLAGGTGELFF
>TRBJ2-4|17|NA|NA|TRBV5-1
TGCGCCAGCAGTCCTCACCGTACAGGGAAAGGTAAAAACATTCAGTACTTC
CASSPHRTGKGKNIQYF
>TRBJ1-6|14|NA|NA|TRBV7-9
TGTGCCAGCAGCCTAGAGGCTTATAATTCACCCCTCCACTTT
CASSLEAYNSPLHF
>TRBJ2-6|17|NA|NA|TRBV4-1
TGCGCCAGCAGCCAAGTTCTACGGGGCTCTGGGGCCAACGTCCTGACTTTC
CASSQVLRGSGANVLTF
>TRBJ1-1|14|NA|NA|TRBV6-1
TGTGCCAGCAGTCCGCTCCCGGGGGACACTGAAGCTTTCTTT
CASSPLPGDTEAFF
>TRBJ2-7|15|NA|NA|TRBV27
TGTGCCAGCAGTTTAACAGGTTTCGGCTCCTACGAGCAGTACTTC
CASSLTGFGSYEQYF
>TRBJ1-5|15|NA|NA|TRBV27
TGTGCCAGCAGACGGGGAACCCTTAGCAATCAGCCCCAGCATTTT
CASRRGTLSNQPQHF
>TRBJ2-2|15|NA|TRBD1|TRBV7-3
TGTGCCAGCAGCCCTTTGACAGGGGGCGGCGGGGAGCTGTTTTTT
CASSPLTGGGGELFF
>TRBJ2-4|16|NA|TRBD1|TRBV28
TGTGCCAGCAGTTCCGACAGGGAAATTTTCCAAAACATTCAGTACTTC
CASSSDREIFQNIQYF
>TRBJ2-6|15|NA|NA|TRBV5-1
TGCGCCAGCAGCTTGAAAAGTTCTGGGGCCAACGTCCTGACTTTC
CASSLKSSGANVLTF
>TRBJ1-2|17|NA|TRBD1|TRBV4-3
TGCGCCAGCAGCCAGCAAGTTGGGACAGAGTTTAACTATGGCTACACCTTC
CASSQQVGTEFNYGYTF
>TRBJ2-5|14|NA|NA|TRBV21-1
TGTGCCAGCAGCAAACTCCACGAGGGGGAGACCCAGTACTTC
CASSKLHEGETQYF
>TRBJ2-4|15|NA|NA|TRBV2
TGTGCCAGCAGCCCAGAAAAGGCACTATCAAACATTCAGTACTTC
CASSPEKALSNIQYF
>TRBJ2-3|16|NA|TRBD1|TRBV9
TGTGCCAGCAGCCTCCAACAGGGGAGTCCCACAGATACGCAGTATTTT
CASSLQQGSPTDTQYF
>TRBJ2-1|15|NA|TRBD2|TRBV19
TGTGCCAGTAGTTTTGCTAGCGGGGTTTCCAATGAGCAGTTCTTC
CASSFASGVSNEQFF
>TRBJ2-7|13|NA|NA|TRBV11-1
TGTGCCAGCAGCCCAGACAGGCTTTGGGAGCAGTACTTC
CASSPDRLWEQYF
>TRBJ2-5|12|NA|NA|TRBV28
TGTGCCAGCAGTTTATCCGTAGAGACCCAGTACTTC
CASSLSVETQYF
>TRBJ1-6|16|NA|NA|TRBV5-1
TGCGCCAGCAGCTCCGGCAGAAGTACCAGTAATTCACCCCTCCACTTT
CASSSGRSTSNSPLHF
>TRBJ2-3|14|NA|NA|TRBV10-2
TGCGCCAGCACCCCCTTGGGAAACACAGATACGCAGTATTTT
CASTPLGNTDTQYF
>TRBJ2-6|15|NA|TRBD1|TRBV6-1
TGTGCCAGCAGAATAGGACAGGACAGTACCAACGTCCTGACTTTC
CASRIGQDSTNVLTF
>TRBJ1-1|15|NA|NA|TRBV5-6
TGTGCCAGCAGCTTGTCGAACAGGGAAGGAGCTGAAGCTTTCTTT
CASSLSNREGAEAFF
>TRBJ1-4|16|NA|TRBD1|TRBV4-2
TGTGCCAGCAGCCAAGACAGGGACAGCCTTGGTGAAAAACTGTTTTTT
CASSQDRDSLGEKLFF
>TRBJ2-7|16|NA|TRBD2|TRBV14
TGTGCCAGCAGCCGCCACGGGGGGACTGGCTCCTACGAGCAGTACTTC
CASSRHGGTGSYEQYF
>TRBJ2-4|13|NA|NA|TRBV11-2
TGTGCCAGCAGACCTATAGCCAAAAACATTCAGTACTTC
CASRPIAKNIQYF
>TRBJ2-7|11|NA|NA|TRBV30
TGTGCCTGGAGATCAGGCTACGAGCAGTACTTC
CAWRSGYEQYF
>TRBJ1-4|14|NA|TRBD1|TRBV18
TGTGCCAGCTCACCAAACAGGGGTGGGGGAAAACTGTTTTTT
CASSPNRGGGKLFF
>TRBJ2-1|13|once|NA|TRBV6-5
TGTGCCAGCAGCTGGTCGCGGGCCAATGAGCAGTTCTTC
CASSWSRANEQFF
>TRBJ2-3|14|NA|NA|TRBV7-2
TGTGCCAGCAGCCCGACTACTAGCACAGATACGCAGTATTTT
CASSPTTSTDTQYF
>TRBJ2-5|16|NA|TRBD1|TRBV2
TGTGCCAGCGGGGGGCTCGCCGGGACAGGGAAAGAGACCCAGTACTTC
CASGGLAGTGKETQYF
>TRBJ2-4|16|NA|TRBD2|TRBV7-2
TGTGCCAGCAGCTTAGAGAGCGGGGTGGCCAAAAACATTCAGTACTTC
CASSLESGVAKNIQYF
>TRBJ2-7|12|NA|NA|TRBV28
TGTGCCAGCAGTCTAAACTACTACGAGCAGTACTTC
CASSLNYYEQYF
>TRBJ1-5|14|NA|NA|TRBV18
TGTGCCAGCCAAGCCGGAAATGGCAATCAGCCCCAGCATTTT
CASQAGNGNQPQHF
>TRBJ2-3|15|NA|NA|TRBV6-6
TGTGCCAGCAGTTACCGACAGATTCCCACAGATACGCAGTATTTT
CASSYRQIPTDTQYF
>TRBJ2-7|15|NA|NA|TRBV7-9
TGTGCCAGCAGCCCGGCTATGGGGAAAGGCGACGAGCAGTACTTC
CASSPAMGKGDEQYF
>TRBJ2-7|14|NA|NA|TRBV5-1
TGCGCCAGCAGCCATCAGGCCAGCTCCTACGAGCAGTACTTC
CASSHQASSYEQYF
>TRBJ1-4|14|once|NA|TRBV2
TGTGCCAGCAGTGAAGGGCAGGAAGGGGAAAAACTGTTTTTT
CASSEGQEGEKLFF
>TRBJ1-1|14|once|NA|TRBV6-5
TGTGCCAGCCTTGAGGGGGGAATCGGAACTGAAGCTTTCTTT
CASLEGGIGTEAFF
>TRBJ2-3|17|NA|TRBD1|TRBV5-1
TGCGCCAGCAGCTTGGCCTTGGTAGGGGGCGGCACAGATACGCAGTATTTT
CASSLALVGGGTDTQYF
>TRBJ2-1|15|once|TRBD2|TRBV5-1
TGCGCCAGCAGCCCCATAGCGGGGGGGCCGGGTGAGCAGTTCTTC
CASSPIAGGPGEQFF
>TRBJ2-5|15|NA|NA|TRBV4-2
TGTGCCAGCAGCCAAGACCCAAGGGGCACAGAGACCCAGTACTTC
CASSQDPRGTETQYF
>TRBJ1-1|13|NA|NA|TRBV5-4
TGTGCCAGCAGCTCACCGGCGAACACTGAAGCTTTCTTT
CASSSPANTEAFF
>TRBJ2-1|17|NA|TRBD2|TRBV9
TGTGCCAGCAGCGTAGGGACTAGCGGGGGCTTCTACAATGAGCAGTTCTTC
CASSVGTSGGFYNEQFF
>TRBJ1-1|15|once|TRBD1|TRBV19
TGTGCCAGTAGTATAGGGGGGACAGCGAACACTGAAGCTTTCTTT
CASSIGGTANTEAFF
>TRBJ2-6|16|NA|TRBD1|TRBV5-1
TGCGCCAGCAGCCGCCACGGACAGGCTGGGGCCAACGTCCTGACTTTC
CASSRHGQAGANVLTF
>TRBJ2-7|16|NA|NA|TRBV28
TGTGCCAGCAGTAGTGTCGGGACAAGCCTTTCCTACGAGCAGTACTTC
CASSSVGTSLSYEQYF